Shown below are 17 T cell receptor beta chains from a single sample sequenced in a study of T cell responses to AZD1222 COVID-19 vaccine. Profiled with immunoSEQ multiplex PCR; TCRdb holds only in-frame clones, not every one. The sample has under 130,000 clones, more than 75% seen once; the top ten hold approximately 5%. Specimen: peripheral blood, collected on day 0 of AZD1222 vaccination. The receptors derive from an adult in good health.

Here the CDR3 reads CASSIVENLPNSPLHF. The CDR3 nucleotides read TGTGCCAGTAGTATAGTGGAGAACCTTCCAAATTCACCCCTCCACTTT. V is TRBV19 and J is TRBJ1-6; no firm D call. V was cut by 1 base and J by 7 bases, with 14 bases left in between. CDR3 length: 16 residues. Per the germline V gene, CDR1 is LNHDA and CDR2 is SQIVND (reference sequence).

The gene calls are TRBV12-3 or TRBV12-4 and TRBJ2-3; TRBD2 is a possible D gene (5 bases). The CDR3 covers 12 residues. V lost 4 bases and J lost 8, with 10 bases in between. CDR3 coding DNA: TGTGCCAGCAGTTCTTATGAGGGTACGCAGTATTTT. Encoded protein: CASSSYEGTQYF.

V is TRBV2 and J is TRBJ2-5; D is undetermined. V shed 7 bases and J shed 5 bases, with 11 bases lying between them. Germline-derived CDR1 and CDR2 are SNHLY and FYNNEI. The CDR3 length is 12 residues. CDR3 sequence reads: CASIISGETQYF. Here the CDR3 DNA reads TGTGCCAGCATAATATCCGGGGAGACCCAGTACTTC.

The J gene is TRBJ2-2, the V gene TRBV3-1 (or the pseudogene TRBV3-2), with D perhaps matching TRBD1 or TRBD2 (5 bases each). This CDR3 has 14 residues. Germline CDR1 reads LGHDT; CDR2 reads YNNKEL (reference sequence). The V and J ends lost 0 bases and 5 bases respectively, with 7 bases between them. The CDR3 protein is CASSQEGETGELFF. The DNA for the CDR3 is TGTGCCAGCAGCCAAGAGGGGGAAACCGGGGAGCTGTTTTTT.

The chain is built from TRBV5-1 and TRBJ2-1; 9 nucleotides agree with TRBD2. This CDR3 contains 15 residues. The ends lost 4 bases at V and 0 bases at J; junction bases unmatched: 2. Germline values: CDR1 SGHRS, CDR2 YFSETQ. CDR3 DNA sequence: TGCGCCAGCAGCATTAGCGGGGGCTCCTACAATGAGCAGTTCTTC. Protein: CASSISGGSYNEQFF.

This clone showed up just once. The chain couples TRBV5-1 to TRBJ2-1; a possible D gene is TRBD2 (5 bases). There are 14 residues in the CDR3. Trimming took 2 bases from V and 10 from J, leaving 16 bases between them. Germline V gene sequence: CDR1 SGHRS, CDR2 YFSETQ. DNA for the CDR3: TGCGCCAGCAGCTTATCGACTACTTTGGGCGAGCAGTTCTTC. Encoded protein: CASSLSTTLGEQFF.

The chain uses TRBV7-3 and TRBJ2-7, with TRBD1 as a possible D gene (6 bases). V lost 2 bases and J lost 6, with 14 bases in between. The CDR3 length is 14 residues. CDR1 and CDR2 (germline): SGHTA, FQGTGA. This chain's CDR3 is CASSLGGDGSEQYF. CDR3 coding DNA: TGTGCCAGCAGCTTAGGGGGCGATGGTTCCGAGCAGTACTTC.

This clone was picked up many times. V gene TRBV6-5 combines with J gene TRBJ1-2; no clear D. The CDR3 consists of 15 residues. The V gene's germline CDR1 is MNHEY and CDR2 SVGAGI. V was cut by 7 bases and J by 9 bases, with 24 bases left in between. As DNA, the CDR3 is TGTGCCAGCATCCCCCTGGACGGGCAGGCCGGCAGCTACACCTTC. It yields the protein CASIPLDGQAGSYTF.

The CDR3 region is CASSLPQGDGNQPQHF. The CDR3 nucleotides read TGTGCCAGCAGCCTACCCCAGGGGGATGGCAATCAGCCCCAGCATTTT. The rearrangement joins TRBV11-3 to TRBJ1-5; 7 bases align to TRBD1. The ends lost 5 bases at V and 2 bases at J; junction bases unmatched: 9. The CDR3 has 16 residues. The germline CDR1 and CDR2 sequences are SGHNT and YENEEA. Filled out from reference TRBV11-3 and TRBJ1-5, the complete variable domain reads EAGVVQSPRYKIIEKKQPVAFWCNPISGHNTLYWYLQNLGQGPELLIRYENEEAVDDSQLPKDRFSAERLKGVDSTLKIQPAELGDSAVYLCASSLPQGDGNQPQHFGDGTRLSIL.

The chain couples TRBV27 to TRBJ2-3; 12 nucleotides line up with TRBD2. Trimming took 3 bases from V and 2 from J; bases not matched to a gene: 9. Germline V CDR1 and CDR2: MNHEY, SMNVEV (reference sequence). This CDR3 contains 18 residues. The chain's CDR3 is CASSFSNLAGGPTDTQYF. CDR3 sequence (DNA): TGTGCCAGCAGTTTCTCCAATCTAGCGGGGGGGCCCACAGATACGCAGTATTTT.

In its sample, this clone was seen once. The chain has TRBV2 and TRBJ2-3; D not resolved. V lost 1 base to trimming and J lost 2 bases, with 10 bases between them. Germline CDR1 and CDR2: SNHLY and FYNNEI. The CDR3 spans 15 residues. The CDR3 reads CASSEGAAYTDTQYF. CDR3 nucleotide sequence: TGTGCCAGCAGTGAAGGGGCCGCTTACACAGATACGCAGTATTTT.

The rearrangement uses TRBV5-4 and TRBJ1-2; D is perhaps TRBD1 (6 bases). Trimming removed 4 bases from V and 0 bases from J, with 13 bases in between. Germline lookup yields CDR1 SGHNT and CDR2 YYREEE (reference sequence). The CDR3 loop spans 15 amino acids. DNA for the CDR3: TGTGCCAGCAGCGGCAGACAGGCGGCTAACTATGGCTACACCTTC. It translates to CASSGRQAANYGYTF.

The chain links TRBV11-2 to TRBJ2-7; 8 positions match TRBD1. Germline trimming cut 0 bases from V and 2 bases from J; bases unmatched to any gene: 6. The CDR3 totals 16 residues. Germline V lookup: CDR1 SGHAT, CDR2 FQNNGV. The CDR3: CASSLDLNRGTYEQYF. The DNA of the CDR3 is TGTGCCAGCAGCTTAGATCTTAACAGGGGGACCTACGAGCAGTACTTC.

The chain couples TRBV2 to TRBJ2-2, with 7 bases that match TRBD1. The V gene's germline CDR1 is SNHLY and CDR2 FYNNEI. V gave up 3 bases and J gave up 2 bases; unmatched junction bases: 6. This CDR3 has 16 residues. CDR3 protein: CASSDRQGRNTGELFF. The CDR3 DNA reads as TGTGCCAGCAGTGATCGACAGGGTCGCAACACCGGGGAGCTGTTTTTT.

The J gene is TRBJ1-3, the V gene TRBV10-3; unclear D gene. Trimming cost V 6 bases and J 7 bases, with 22 bases left between them. Germline loops: CDR1 ENHRY, CDR2 SYGVKD. The length of the CDR3 is 16 residues. The CDR3 DNA follows: TGTGCCATCAGGACCCGATCTACCCGCCACCTGAACACCATATATTTT. Protein: CAIRTRSTRHLNTIYF.

The CDR3 region is CASGQGPPRTQYF. CDR3 bases: TGTGCCAGTGGACAGGGACCCCCGCGGACCCAGTACTTC. V usage is TRBV2 and J usage is TRBJ2-5; 8 nucleotides line up with TRBD1. The junction had 10 bases not matched to a gene; V was cut back by 9 bases and J by 7 bases. The CDR3 is 13 residues long. CDR1 and CDR2 (germline): SNHLY, FYNNEI.

The J gene is TRBJ2-3, the V gene TRBV9; 8 bases are a match to TRBD1. V shed 3 bases, J shed 1 base, and the junction held 7 bases outside the gene matches. Looked up from germline, CDR1 is SGDLS and CDR2 is YYNGEE. The CDR3 has 16 amino acids. CDR3 nucleotides: TGTGCCAGCAGCGCGCAGGGGGCGCGGGGCACAGATACGCAGTATTTT. Amino acids: CASSAQGARGTDTQYF.